This T cell receptor (beta chain) is drawn from a study of Graves' ophthalmopathy and Graves' hyperthyroidism. Amplification from RNA transcripts yielded the TCR beta CDR3 regions. HTBI-primed RT-PCR formed the first round, and a multiplex PCR formed the second. TCRdb analysed the multiplex PCR reads with MiXCR anew, one entry per CDR3 protein. This sample has 350,000 to 400,000 distinct CDR3 sequences, with around 20% found just once. This clonotype was observed at least ten times. An end of the junction differs from the germline gene, which may be a read error. This CDR3 spans 15 amino acids. The germline V gene has CDR1 MDHEN and CDR2 SYDVKM.

The specimen sequenced was peripheral blood. The chain recombines TRBV28 with TRBJ1-2, with D perhaps matching TRBD1 (5 bases). The sequence was collected from a woman between 18 and 29 years old with Graves' ophthalmopathy. DNA of the CDR3: TGTGCCAGCAGTTTCTCCGACCGACAGCTCTATGGCCACACCTTC. This sequence encodes CASSFSDRQLYGHTF.